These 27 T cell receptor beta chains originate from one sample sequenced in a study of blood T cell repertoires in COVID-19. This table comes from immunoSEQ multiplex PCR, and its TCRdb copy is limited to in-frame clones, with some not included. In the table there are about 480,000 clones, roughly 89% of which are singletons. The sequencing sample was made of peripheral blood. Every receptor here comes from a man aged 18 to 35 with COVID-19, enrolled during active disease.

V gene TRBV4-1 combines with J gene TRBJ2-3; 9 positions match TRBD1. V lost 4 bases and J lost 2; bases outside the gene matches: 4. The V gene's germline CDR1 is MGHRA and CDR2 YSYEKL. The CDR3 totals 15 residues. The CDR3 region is CASSRTGEDTDTQYF. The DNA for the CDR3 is TGCGCCAGCAGCCGGACAGGGGAGGACACAGATACGCAGTATTTT.

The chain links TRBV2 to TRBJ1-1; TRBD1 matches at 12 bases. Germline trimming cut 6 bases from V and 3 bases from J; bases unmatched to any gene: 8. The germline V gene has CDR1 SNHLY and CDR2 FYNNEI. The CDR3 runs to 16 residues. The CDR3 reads CASSMGDRGRHTEAFF. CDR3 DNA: TGTGCCAGCAGCATGGGGGACAGGGGGCGTCACACTGAAGCTTTCTTT.

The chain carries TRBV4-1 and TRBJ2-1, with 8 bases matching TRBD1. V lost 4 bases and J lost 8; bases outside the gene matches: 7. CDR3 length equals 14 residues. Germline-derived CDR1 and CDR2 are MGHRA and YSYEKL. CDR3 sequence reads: CASSPTGVIDEQFF. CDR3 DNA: TGCGCCAGCAGCCCGACAGGGGTGATCGATGAGCAGTTCTTC.

The CDR3: CASSSFTVSTDTQYF. The CDR3 nucleotides are TGTGCCAGCAGTTCCTTCACGGTTAGCACAGATACGCAGTATTTT. The chain joins TRBV27 to TRBJ2-3, with unresolved D. CDR1 is MNHEY, CDR2 SMNVEV, per germline (reference sequence). Between the trimmed V and J ends, which lost 4 bases and 0 bases, there was a span of 11 bases. The CDR3 runs to 15 residues.

CDR3 residues: CASIKGAGQPQHF. The CDR3 DNA is TGTGCCAGCATTAAGGGGGCCGGTCAGCCCCAGCATTTT. The chain has TRBV2 and TRBJ1-5; TRBD1 matches 7 bases. V lost 7 bases and J lost 6; bases outside the gene matches: 6. CDR3 length equals 13 residues. Germline V gene sequence: CDR1 SNHLY, CDR2 FYNNEI. Using reference TRBV2 and TRBJ1-5 for the parts outside the CDR3, the full variable domain is EPEVTQTPSHQVTQMGQEVILRCVPISNHLYFYWYRQILGQKVEFLVSFYNNEISEKSEIFDDQFSVERPDGSNFTLKIRSTKLEDSAMYFCASIKGAGQPQHFGDGTRLSIL.

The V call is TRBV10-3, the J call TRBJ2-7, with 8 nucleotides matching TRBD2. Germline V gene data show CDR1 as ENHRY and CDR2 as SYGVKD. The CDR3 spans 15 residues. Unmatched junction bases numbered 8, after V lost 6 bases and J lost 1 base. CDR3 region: CAIRRGGRGSYEQYF. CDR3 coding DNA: TGTGCCATCAGACGGGGGGGTCGGGGTTCCTACGAGCAGTACTTC.

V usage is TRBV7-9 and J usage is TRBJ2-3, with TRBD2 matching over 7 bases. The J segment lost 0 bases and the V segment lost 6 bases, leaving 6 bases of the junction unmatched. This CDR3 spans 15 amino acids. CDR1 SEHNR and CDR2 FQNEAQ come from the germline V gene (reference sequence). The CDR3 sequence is CASRVGGLSTDTQYF. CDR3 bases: TGTGCCAGCAGGGTGGGAGGGCTCAGCACAGATACGCAGTATTTT.

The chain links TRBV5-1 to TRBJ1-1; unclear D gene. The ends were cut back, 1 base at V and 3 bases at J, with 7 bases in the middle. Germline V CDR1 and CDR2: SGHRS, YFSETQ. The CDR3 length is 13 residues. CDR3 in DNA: TGCGCCAGCAGCTTGAATTCGGACACTGAAGCTTTCTTT. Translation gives CASSLNSDTEAFF.

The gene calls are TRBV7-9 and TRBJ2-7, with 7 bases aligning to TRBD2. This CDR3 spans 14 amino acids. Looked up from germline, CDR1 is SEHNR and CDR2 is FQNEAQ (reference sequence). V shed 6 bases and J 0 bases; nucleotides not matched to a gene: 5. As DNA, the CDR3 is TGTGCCAGCAGTCCCACTAGCGACTCCTACGAGCAGTACTTC. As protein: CASSPTSDSYEQYF. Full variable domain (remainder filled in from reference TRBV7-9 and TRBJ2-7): DTGVSQNPRHKITKRGQNVTFRCDPISEHNRLYWYRQTLGQGPEFLTYFQNEAQLEKSRLLSDRFSAERPKGSFSTLEIQRTEQGDSAMYLCASSPTSDSYEQYFGPGTRLTVT.

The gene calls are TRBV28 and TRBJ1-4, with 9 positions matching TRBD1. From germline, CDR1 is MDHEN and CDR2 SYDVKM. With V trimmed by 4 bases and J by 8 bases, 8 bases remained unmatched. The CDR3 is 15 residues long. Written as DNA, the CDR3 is TGTGCCAGCAGTTCCCCGGGACAGGGACAGGAAAAACTGTTTTTT. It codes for CASSSPGQGQEKLFF.

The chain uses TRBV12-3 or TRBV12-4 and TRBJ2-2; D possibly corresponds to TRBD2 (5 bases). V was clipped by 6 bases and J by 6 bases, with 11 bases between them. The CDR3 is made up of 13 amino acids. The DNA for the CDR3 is TGTGCCAGCAGCCAAGCGAGGGCCGGGGAGCTGTTTTTT. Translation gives CASSQARAGELFF.

The CDR3 sequence: CASSSQRDTQYF. CDR3 bases: TGTGCCAGTAGTTCACAGCGGGATACGCAGTATTTT. The chain couples TRBV19 to TRBJ2-3; weak D call: TRBD2 (5 bases). CDR1 and CDR2 (germline): LNHDA, SQIVND (reference sequence). V was trimmed by 5 bases and J by 6 bases, leaving 9 bases between them. This CDR3 contains 12 residues.

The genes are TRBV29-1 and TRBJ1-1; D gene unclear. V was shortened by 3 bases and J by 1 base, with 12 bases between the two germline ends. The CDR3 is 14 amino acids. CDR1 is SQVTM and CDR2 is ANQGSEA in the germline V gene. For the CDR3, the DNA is TGCAGCGTTGATCTACTGAAAGCGAACACTGAAGCTTTCTTT. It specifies CSVDLLKANTEAFF.

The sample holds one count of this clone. The CDR3 region has the DNA TGTGCCAGCAGCCAGGGACTAGCGGGGGCTGGAGAGACCCAGTACTTC. It codes for CASSQGLAGAGETQYF. The chain combines TRBV5-4 with TRBJ2-5, with 14 bases lining up with TRBD2. CDR1 is SGHNT, CDR2 YYREEE, per germline (reference sequence). V gave up 4 bases and J gave up 4 bases; unmatched junction bases: 6. This CDR3 region has 16 residues.

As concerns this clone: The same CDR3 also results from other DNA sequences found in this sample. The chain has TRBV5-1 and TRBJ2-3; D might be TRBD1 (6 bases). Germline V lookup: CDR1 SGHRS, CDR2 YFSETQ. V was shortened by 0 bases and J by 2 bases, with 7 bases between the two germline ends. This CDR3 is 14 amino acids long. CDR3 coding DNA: TGCGCCAGCAGCTTGGCAGGGGCCACAGATACGCAGTATTTT. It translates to CASSLAGATDTQYF.

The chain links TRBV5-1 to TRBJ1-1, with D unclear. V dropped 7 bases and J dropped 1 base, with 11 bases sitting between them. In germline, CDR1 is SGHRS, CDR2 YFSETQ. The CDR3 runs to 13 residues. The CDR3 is CASRPGPNTEAFF. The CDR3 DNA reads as TGCGCCAGCCGACCTGGGCCGAACACTGAAGCTTTCTTT.

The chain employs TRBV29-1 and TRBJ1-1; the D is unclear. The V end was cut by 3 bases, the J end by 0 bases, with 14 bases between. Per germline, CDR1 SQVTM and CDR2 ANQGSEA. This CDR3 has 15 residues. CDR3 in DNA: TGCAGCGTTGAGAGGAGGCAAACCATGAACACTGAAGCTTTCTTT. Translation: CSVERRQTMNTEAFF.

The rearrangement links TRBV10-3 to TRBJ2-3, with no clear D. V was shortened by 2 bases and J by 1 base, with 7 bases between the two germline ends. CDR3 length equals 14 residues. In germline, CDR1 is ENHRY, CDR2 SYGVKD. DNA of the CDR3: TGTGCCATCAGTGAGCGCGCGGGCACAGATACGCAGTATTTT. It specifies CAISERAGTDTQYF.

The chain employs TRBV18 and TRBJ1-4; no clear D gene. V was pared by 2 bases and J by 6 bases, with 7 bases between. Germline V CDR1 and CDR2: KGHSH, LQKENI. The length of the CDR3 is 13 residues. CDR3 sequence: CASSPKPDEKLFF. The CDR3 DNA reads TGTGCCAGCTCACCAAAACCGGATGAAAAACTGTTTTTT.

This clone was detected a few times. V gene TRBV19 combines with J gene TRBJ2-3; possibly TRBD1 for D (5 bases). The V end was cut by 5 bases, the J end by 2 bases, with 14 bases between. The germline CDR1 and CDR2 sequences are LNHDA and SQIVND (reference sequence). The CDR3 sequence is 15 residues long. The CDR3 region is CASSPITGFTDTQYF. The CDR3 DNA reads TGTGCCAGTAGTCCCATTACAGGCTTCACAGATACGCAGTATTTT.

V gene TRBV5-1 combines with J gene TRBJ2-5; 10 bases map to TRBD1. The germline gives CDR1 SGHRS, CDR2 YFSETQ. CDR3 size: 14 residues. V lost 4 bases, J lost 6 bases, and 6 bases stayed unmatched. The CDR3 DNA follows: TGCGCCAGCAGCATCGGGACAGGGGAACAGACCCAGTACTTC. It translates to CASSIGTGEQTQYF. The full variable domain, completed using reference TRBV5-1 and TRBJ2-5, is KAGVTQTPRYLIKTRGQQVTLSCSPISGHRSVSWYQQTPGQGLQFLFEYFSETQRNKGNFPGRFSGRQFSNSRSEMNVSTLELGDSALYLCASSIGTGEQTQYFGPGTRLLVL.

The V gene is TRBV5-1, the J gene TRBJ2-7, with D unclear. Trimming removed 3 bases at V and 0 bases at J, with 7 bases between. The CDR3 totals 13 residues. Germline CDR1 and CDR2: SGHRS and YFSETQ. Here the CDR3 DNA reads TGCGCCAGCAGCTCGAGAAACTCCTACGAGCAGTACTTC. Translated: CASSSRNSYEQYF.

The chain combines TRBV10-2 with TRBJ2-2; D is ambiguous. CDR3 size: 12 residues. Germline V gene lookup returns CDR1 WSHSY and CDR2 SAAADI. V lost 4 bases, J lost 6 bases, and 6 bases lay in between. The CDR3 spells CASSALSGELFF. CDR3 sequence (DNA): TGCGCCAGCAGTGCCCTCTCCGGGGAGCTGTTTTTT.

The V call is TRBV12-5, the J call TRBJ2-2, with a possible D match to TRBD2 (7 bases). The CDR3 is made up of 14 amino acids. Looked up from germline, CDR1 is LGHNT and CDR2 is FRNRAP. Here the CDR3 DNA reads TGTGCGACTCGGGGGGCCTGGGGGACCGGGGAGCTGTTTTTT. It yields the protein CATRGAWGTGELFF.

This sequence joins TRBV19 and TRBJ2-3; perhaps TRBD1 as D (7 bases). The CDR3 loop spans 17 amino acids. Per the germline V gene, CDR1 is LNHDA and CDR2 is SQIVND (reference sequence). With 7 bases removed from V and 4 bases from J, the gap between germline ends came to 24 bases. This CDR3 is CASTAGGVSGGADTQYF. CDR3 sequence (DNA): TGTGCCAGTACCGCTGGCGGGGTTTCAGGGGGAGCAGATACGCAGTATTTT.

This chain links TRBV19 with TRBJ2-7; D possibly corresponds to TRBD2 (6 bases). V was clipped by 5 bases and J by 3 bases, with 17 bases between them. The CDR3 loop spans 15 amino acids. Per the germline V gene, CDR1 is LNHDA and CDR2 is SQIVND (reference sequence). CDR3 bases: TGTGCCAGTAGTCCATCTTCGGGACTGGGCTACGAGCAGTACTTC. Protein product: CASSPSSGLGYEQYF.

CDR3 in amino acids: CASSLSNYGYTF. The DNA for the CDR3 is TGTGCCAGCAGTCTTTCTAACTATGGCTACACCTTC. V is TRBV12-3 or TRBV12-4 and J is TRBJ1-2; no firm D call. The V end was cut by 5 bases, the J end by 0 bases, with 4 bases between. This CDR3 region has 12 residues.